A single sample is the source of the 4 T cell receptor beta chains below, sequenced in a study of shared clonotypes between healthy human individuals. Terminally differentiated effector memory CD45RA+ cells were left out of the naive CD8 fraction, which was CD45RO-negative and positively selected for CCR7. Measured with immunoSEQ multiplex PCR; TCRdb has only the in-frame clones, and not every one. Of 2 million to 2.5 million clones listed, around 93% are singletons. Input material: naive CD8+ T cells from PBMCs. Receptor source: a man between 18 and 29 years old in good health. Some clones in this sample may be carry-over from other donors' samples.

The rearrangement joins TRBV7-2 to TRBJ2-7, with TRBD1 matching over 7 bases. This CDR3 comprises 14 residues. With 1 base clipped from V and 5 bases from J, the junction kept 5 bases outside the gene matches. CDR1 SGHTA and CDR2 FQGNSA come from the germline V gene. CDR3 loop: CASSLVTGADEQYF. CDR3 DNA: TGTGCCAGCAGCTTAGTTACAGGGGCCGACGAGCAGTACTTC.

This clone was picked up one time. The V and J genes are TRBV2 and TRBJ2-1, with D possibly matching TRBD2 (5 bases). This CDR3 spans 14 amino acids. CDR1 is SNHLY and CDR2 is FYNNEI in the germline V gene. Trimming shortened V by 6 bases and J by 3 bases, and 12 bases separated the two germline ends. The CDR3 nucleotides are TGTGCCAGCAGCCGGGAACTGAACTACAATGAGCAGTTCTTC. This gives the protein CASSRELNYNEQFF.

The rearrangement links TRBV4-1 to TRBJ2-1, with D tentatively TRBD2 (5 bases). The CDR3 runs 18 residues. V was pared by 1 base and J by 0 bases, with 16 bases between. From germline, CDR1 is MGHRA and CDR2 YSYEKL. CDR3 DNA: TGCGCCAGCAGCCAAGGCGGGTTTGCTGGTCGCTCCTACAATGAGCAGTTCTTC. Translating it yields CASSQGGFAGRSYNEQFF.

V usage is TRBV7-3 and J usage is TRBJ2-2; tentatively, D is TRBD2 (6 bases). Trimming took off 6 bases at V and 0 bases at J, with 14 bases between the two ends. CDR1 and CDR2 from the germline V gene are SGHTA and FQGTGA. This CDR3 contains 16 residues. In nucleotides, the CDR3 is TGTGCCAGCAGGCTCGAGCGGGCACCGAACACCGGGGAGCTGTTTTTT. Translating gives CASRLERAPNTGELFF. The full variable domain, its missing parts supplied by reference TRBV7-3 and TRBJ2-2, is GAGVSQTPSNKVTEKGKYVELRCDPISGHTALYWYRQSLGQGPEFLIYFQGTGAADDSGLPNDRFFAVRPEGSVSTLKIQRTERGDSAVYLCASRLERAPNTGELFFGEGSRLTVL.